This TCR beta chain was found in a study of T cells in Graves' hyperthyroidism and ophthalmopathy. Study-level points and caveats: Most thyroid clonotypes expanded above 0.001 appeared in blood too. Ophthalmopathy was predicted by the model a median of about six months ahead of onset.

TCR beta CDR3 sequences were amplified from RNA transcripts. Initially, a first-round RT-PCR of the TCR CDR3 employed the HTBI primer set. TCRdb reprocessed the multiplex PCR reads via MiXCR and lists one record per CDR3 protein. Of fewer than 700,000 distinct CDR3 sequences in the sample, roughly 16% were seen once. As regards this clonotype: What it binds is not known.

In germline, CDR1 is SGHTS, CDR2 YDEGEE. V was pared by 0 bases and J by 5 bases, with 5 bases of the junction left unmatched. The CDR3 has 15 residues. Specimen: blood. The genes are TRBV5-8 and TRBJ2-5; 9 positions match TRBD2. The clonotype was recovered from a woman in her 30s with Graves' hyperthyroidism. CDR3 in DNA: TGTGCCAGCAGCTTGGGACCAAGCGGGAGGGAGACCCAGTACTTC. Encoded protein: CASSLGPSGRETQYF.